This paragraph covers one TCR beta chain sequence. This specimen comes from a study of shared T cell receptors in the human thymus. The V end was cut by 0 bases, the J end by 1 base, with 6 bases between. The CDR3 is 15 residues long. CDR1 is MNHNS, CDR2 SASEGT, per germline. The data were produced by immunoSEQ multiplex PCR, yet TCRdb's version contains in-frame clones alone and is incomplete. The sample records more than 550,000 clones, approximately 83% being singletons. These data also featured in a second study, about human thymus T cells. That work states: Among the donors, all were healthy Finnish infants having corrective surgery for congenital heart defects. Resections from corrective heart surgery provided thymus tissue. Repertoires from thymus and blood appeared to show biased V and J gene usage. Overlap was high between thymic repertoires from unrelated individuals, as reported in related research.

Specimen: thymocytes. The chain couples TRBV6-1 to TRBJ2-2; D unclear. The receptor's source is a girl under two years old with a congenital heart defect. The CDR3 protein is CASSEAAGNTGELFF. CDR3 DNA: TGTGCCAGCAGTGAAGCGGCAGGGAACACCGGGGAGCTGTTTTTT.